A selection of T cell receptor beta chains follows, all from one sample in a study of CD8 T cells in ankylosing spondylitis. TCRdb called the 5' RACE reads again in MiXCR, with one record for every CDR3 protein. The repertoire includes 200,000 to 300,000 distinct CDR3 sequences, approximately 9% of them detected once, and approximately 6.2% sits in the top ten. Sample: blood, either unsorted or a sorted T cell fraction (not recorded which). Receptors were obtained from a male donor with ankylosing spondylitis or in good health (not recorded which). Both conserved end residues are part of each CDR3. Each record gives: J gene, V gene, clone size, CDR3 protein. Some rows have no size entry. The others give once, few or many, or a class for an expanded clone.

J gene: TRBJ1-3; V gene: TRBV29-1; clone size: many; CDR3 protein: CSAGTRGNTIYF
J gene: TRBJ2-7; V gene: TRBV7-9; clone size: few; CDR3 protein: CASSPDRVHEQYF
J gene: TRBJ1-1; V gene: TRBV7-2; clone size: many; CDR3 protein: CASSFPGQGHTEAFF
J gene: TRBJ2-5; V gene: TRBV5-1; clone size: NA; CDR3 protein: CASSNGTVQETQYF
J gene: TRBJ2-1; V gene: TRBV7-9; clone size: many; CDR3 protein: CASGTGRHNEQFF
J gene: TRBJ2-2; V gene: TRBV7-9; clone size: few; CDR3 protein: CASSKPGLANTGELFF
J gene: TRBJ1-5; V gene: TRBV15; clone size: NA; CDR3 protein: CATSRDKDQPQHF
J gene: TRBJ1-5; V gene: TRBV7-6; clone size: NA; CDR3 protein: CASSFAAGKPQHF
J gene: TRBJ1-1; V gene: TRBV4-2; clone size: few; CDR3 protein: CASSQDTSLNTEAFF
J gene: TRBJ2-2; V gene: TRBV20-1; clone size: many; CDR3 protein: CSARGLVNTGELFF
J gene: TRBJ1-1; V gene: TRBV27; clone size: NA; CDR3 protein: CASSFLGALPEAFF
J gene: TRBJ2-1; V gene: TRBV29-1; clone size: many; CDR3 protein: CSVEKRDGRNEQFF
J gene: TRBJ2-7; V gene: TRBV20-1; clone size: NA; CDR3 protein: CSALAGGLYEQYF
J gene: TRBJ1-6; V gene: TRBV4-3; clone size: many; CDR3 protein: CASSSRGQANSPLHF
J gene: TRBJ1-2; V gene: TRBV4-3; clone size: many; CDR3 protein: CASSQDRGSNYGYTF
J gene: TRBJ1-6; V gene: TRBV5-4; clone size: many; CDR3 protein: CASSSARTGSSYNSPLHF
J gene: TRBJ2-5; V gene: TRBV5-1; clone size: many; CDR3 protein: CASSIDRVGQETQYF
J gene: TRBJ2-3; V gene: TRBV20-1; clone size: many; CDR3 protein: CSAITGVMTDTQYF
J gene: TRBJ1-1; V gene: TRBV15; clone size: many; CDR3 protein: CATSRDRGFTEAFF
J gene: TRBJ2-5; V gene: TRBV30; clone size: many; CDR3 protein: CAWSVMGRGKETQYF
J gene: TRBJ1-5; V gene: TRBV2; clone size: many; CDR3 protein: CASTAYSNQPQHF
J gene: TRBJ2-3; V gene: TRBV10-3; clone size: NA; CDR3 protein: CAIGATWDTQYF
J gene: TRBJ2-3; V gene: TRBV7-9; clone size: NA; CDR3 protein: CASSPGTANTDTQYF
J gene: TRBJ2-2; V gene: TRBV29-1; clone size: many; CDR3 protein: CSATTSGNTGELFF
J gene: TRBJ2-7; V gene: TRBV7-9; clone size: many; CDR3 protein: CASNQGQVYEQYF
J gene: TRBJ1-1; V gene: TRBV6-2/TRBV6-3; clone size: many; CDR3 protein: CASNQQGINTEAFF
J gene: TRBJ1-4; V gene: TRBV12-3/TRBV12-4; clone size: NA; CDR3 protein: CASSLASGADLVEKLFF
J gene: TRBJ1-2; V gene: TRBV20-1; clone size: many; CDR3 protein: CSALRGAYGYTF
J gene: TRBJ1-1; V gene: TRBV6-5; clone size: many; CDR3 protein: CASSYSQGTNTEAFF
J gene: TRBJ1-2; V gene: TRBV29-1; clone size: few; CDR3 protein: CSVGSQGSNYGYTF
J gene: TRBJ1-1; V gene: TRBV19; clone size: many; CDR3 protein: CASRGIGGVALNTEAFF
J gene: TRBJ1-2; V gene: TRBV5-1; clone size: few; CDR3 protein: CASSLDRADLDGYTF